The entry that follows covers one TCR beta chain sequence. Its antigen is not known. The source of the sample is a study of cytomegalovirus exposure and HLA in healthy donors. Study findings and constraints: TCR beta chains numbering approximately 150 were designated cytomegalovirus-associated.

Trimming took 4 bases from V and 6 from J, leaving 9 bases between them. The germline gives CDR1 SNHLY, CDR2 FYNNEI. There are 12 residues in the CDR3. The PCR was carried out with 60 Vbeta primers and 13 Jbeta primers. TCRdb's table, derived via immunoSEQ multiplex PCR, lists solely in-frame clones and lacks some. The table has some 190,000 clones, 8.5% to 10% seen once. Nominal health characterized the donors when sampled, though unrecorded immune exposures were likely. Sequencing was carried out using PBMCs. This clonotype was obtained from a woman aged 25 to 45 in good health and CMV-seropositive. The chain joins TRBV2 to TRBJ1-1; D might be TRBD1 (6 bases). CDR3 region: CASSVNRAEAFF. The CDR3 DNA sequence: TGTGCCAGCAGTGTGAACAGGGCTGAAGCTTTCTTT.